The 8 T cell receptor beta chains presented below share a single source sample, sequenced in a study of blood T cell repertoires in COVID-19 (dated by TCRdb to 2018 to 2021). Receptors were amplified or captured by the immunoSEQ multiplex PCR assay. Imported from immuneACCESS, the table was reduced by TCRdb to in-frame sequences with V and J called. These copies leave out some clones; in studies compared against another copy, an unresolved V gene accounts for under half, and the cause of the remainder is not known. The sample data list a few hundred thousand clones, and about 91% of these were observed just once. The ten largest clones capture 5.5% to 7% of the sample. The source material was peripheral blood. These receptor sequences come from a young woman who had recovered from COVID-19.

This chain connects TRBV9 to TRBJ2-5, with TRBD2 identical over 8 bases. The V and J ends lost 3 bases and 6 bases, in that order; junction bases with no gene match: 7. The CDR3 has 14 residues. Germline V gene data show CDR1 as SGDLS and CDR2 as YYNGEE. For the CDR3, the DNA is TGTGCCAGCAGCGGGGGGACTAGTAAAAAGACCCAGTACTTC. Protein product: CASSGGTSKKTQYF.

V gene TRBV7-3 combines with J gene TRBJ1-1; D perhaps matches TRBD1 (6 bases). Trimming stripped 2 bases from V and 0 bases from J, with 13 bases between. CDR1 and CDR2 (germline): SGHTA, FQGTGA. There are 16 residues in the CDR3. Here the CDR3 reads CASSLAGDDMNTEAFF. For the CDR3, the DNA is TGTGCCAGCAGCTTAGCAGGGGATGACATGAACACTGAAGCTTTCTTT.

This chain connects TRBV7-2 to TRBJ2-5, with 15 bases that match TRBD2. V trimming: 5 bases; J trimming: 1 base; junction bases outside the gene matches: 5. The CDR3 extends over 17 amino acids. Germline CDR1 and CDR2: SGHTA and FQGNSA. The CDR3 region is CASSTGLAGGVQETQYF. In DNA, the CDR3 is TGTGCCAGCAGCACGGGACTAGCGGGGGGAGTCCAAGAGACCCAGTACTTC.

CDR3 in amino acids: CASSRDRGTLNTGELFF. The CDR3 DNA is TGTGCCAGCAGCCGGGACAGGGGAACCTTGAACACCGGGGAGCTGTTTTTT. V gene TRBV7-9 combines with J gene TRBJ2-2, with 10 nucleotides matching TRBD1. Germline loops: CDR1 SEHNR, CDR2 FQNEAQ (reference sequence). The V segment lost 5 bases and the J segment 1 base; nucleotides outside the gene matches: 7. The CDR3 spans 17 residues.

This chain joins TRBV10-3 and TRBJ1-2; D ambiguous. V lost 0 bases to trimming and J lost 2 bases, with 7 bases between them. CDR1 and CDR2 (germline): ENHRY, SYGVKD. The CDR3 is made up of 14 amino acids. CDR3 in amino acids: CAISESTGNYGYTF. The CDR3 DNA follows: TGTGCCATCAGTGAGTCGACGGGGAACTATGGCTACACCTTC.

The rearrangement links TRBV7-9 to TRBJ1-6, with TRBD1 matching 11 bases. V gave up 5 bases and J gave up 10 bases; unmatched junction bases: 7. Germline V gene lookup returns CDR1 SEHNR and CDR2 FQNEAQ (reference sequence). This CDR3 contains 15 residues. CDR3 sequence reads: CASSPEGTGGSPLHF. CDR3 nucleotides: TGTGCCAGCAGCCCAGAAGGGACAGGGGGATCACCCCTCCACTTT.

The CDR3 nucleotides are TGTGCCAGTAGTAGATCAAAGGCGGGGTACACAGATACGCAGTATTTT. This translates into CASSRSKAGYTDTQYF. The rearrangement links TRBV19 to TRBJ2-3; weak D call: TRBD2 (6 bases). From germline, CDR1 is LNHDA and CDR2 SQIVND (reference sequence). This CDR3 contains 16 residues. Trimming cost V 4 bases and J 2 bases, with 16 bases left between them.

The chain links TRBV2 to TRBJ1-6, with D hard to call. In germline, CDR1 is SNHLY, CDR2 FYNNEI. The CDR3 length is 14 residues. Trimming took off 2 bases at V and 13 bases at J, with 15 bases between the two ends. Written as DNA, the CDR3 is TGTGCCAGCAGTGAAACGCGGTTCCGAAGTCCCCTCCACTTT. This gives the protein CASSETRFRSPLHF.